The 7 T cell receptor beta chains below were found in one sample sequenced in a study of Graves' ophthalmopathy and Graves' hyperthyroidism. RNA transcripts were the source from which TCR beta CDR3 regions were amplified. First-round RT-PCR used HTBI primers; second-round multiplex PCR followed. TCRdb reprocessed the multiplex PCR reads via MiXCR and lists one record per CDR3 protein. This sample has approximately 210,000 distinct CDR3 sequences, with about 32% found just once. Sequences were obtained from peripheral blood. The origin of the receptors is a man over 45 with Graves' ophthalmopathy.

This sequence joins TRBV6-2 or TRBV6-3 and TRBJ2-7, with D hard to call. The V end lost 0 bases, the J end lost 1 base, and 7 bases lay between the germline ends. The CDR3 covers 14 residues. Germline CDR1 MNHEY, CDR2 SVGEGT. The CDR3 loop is CASSYSTLSYEQYF. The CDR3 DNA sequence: TGTGCCAGCAGTTACTCGACATTGTCCTACGAGCAGTACTTC.

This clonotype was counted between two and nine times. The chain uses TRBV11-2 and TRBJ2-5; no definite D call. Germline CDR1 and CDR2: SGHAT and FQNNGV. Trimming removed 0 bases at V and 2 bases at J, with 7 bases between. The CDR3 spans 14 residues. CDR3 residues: CASSLDPWQETQYF. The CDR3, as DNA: TGTGCCAGCAGCTTAGATCCATGGCAAGAGACCCAGTACTTC.

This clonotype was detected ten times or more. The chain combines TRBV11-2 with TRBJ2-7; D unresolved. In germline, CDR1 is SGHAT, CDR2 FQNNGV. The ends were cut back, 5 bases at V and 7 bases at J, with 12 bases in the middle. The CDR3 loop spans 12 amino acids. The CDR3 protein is CASSPNLGEQYF. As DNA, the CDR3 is TGTGCCAGCAGCCCCAACTTGGGTGAGCAGTACTTC.

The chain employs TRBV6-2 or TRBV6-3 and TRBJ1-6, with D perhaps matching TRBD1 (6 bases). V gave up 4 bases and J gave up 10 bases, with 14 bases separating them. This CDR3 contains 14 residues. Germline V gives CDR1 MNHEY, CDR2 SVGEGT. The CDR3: CASSSMRTESPLHF. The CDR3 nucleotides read TGTGCCAGCAGTTCGATGAGGACAGAATCACCCCTCCACTTT.

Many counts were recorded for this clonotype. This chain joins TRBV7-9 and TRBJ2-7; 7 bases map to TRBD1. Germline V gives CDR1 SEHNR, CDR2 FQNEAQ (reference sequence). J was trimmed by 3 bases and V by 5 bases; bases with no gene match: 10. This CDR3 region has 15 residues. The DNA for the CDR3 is TGTGCCAGCAGCGGCAGCAGACAGGGAAACTACGAGCAGTACTTC. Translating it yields CASSGSRQGNYEQYF.

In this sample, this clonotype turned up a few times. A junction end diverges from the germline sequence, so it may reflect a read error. CDR3: CASREDRDTEAFF. CDR3 sequence (DNA): TGTGCCAGCAGAGAAGACAGGGACACTGAAGCTTTCTTT. The chain links TRBV6-1 to TRBJ1-1; 7 positions agree with TRBD1. This CDR3 spans 13 amino acids. CDR1 is MNHNS and CDR2 is SASEGT in the germline V gene.

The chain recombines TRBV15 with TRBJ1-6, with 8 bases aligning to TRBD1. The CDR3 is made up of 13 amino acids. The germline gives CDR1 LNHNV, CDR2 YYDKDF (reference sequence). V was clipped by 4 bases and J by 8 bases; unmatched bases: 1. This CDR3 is CATSKDRDSPLHF. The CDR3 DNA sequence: TGTGCCACCAGCAAGGACAGGGATTCACCCCTCCACTTT.